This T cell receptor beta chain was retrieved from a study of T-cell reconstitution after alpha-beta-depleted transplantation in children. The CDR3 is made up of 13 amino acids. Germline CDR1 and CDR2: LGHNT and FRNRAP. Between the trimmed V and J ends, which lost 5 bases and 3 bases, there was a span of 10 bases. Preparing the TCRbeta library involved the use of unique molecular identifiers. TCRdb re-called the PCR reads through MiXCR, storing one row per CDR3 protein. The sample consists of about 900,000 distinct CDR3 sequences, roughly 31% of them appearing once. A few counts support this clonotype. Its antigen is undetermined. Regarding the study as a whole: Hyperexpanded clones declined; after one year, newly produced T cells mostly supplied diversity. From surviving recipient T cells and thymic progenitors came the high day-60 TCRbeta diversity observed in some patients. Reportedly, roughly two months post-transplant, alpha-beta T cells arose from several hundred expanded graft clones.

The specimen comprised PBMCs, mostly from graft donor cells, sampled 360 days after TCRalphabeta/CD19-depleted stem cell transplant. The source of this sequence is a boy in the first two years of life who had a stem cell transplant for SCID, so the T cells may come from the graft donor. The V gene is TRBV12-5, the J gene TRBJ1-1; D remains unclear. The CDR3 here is CASGPIVHTEAFF. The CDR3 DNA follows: TGTGCTAGTGGTCCGATCGTCCACACTGAAGCTTTCTTT.